This paragraph covers one T cell receptor (beta chain) sequence. As yet, its antigen is unknown. This CDR3 fails to terminate in the conserved phenylalanine or tryptophan, so it likely reflects a read error. The data belong to a study of cytomegalovirus exposure and HLA in healthy donors. Study conclusions and caveats: An analysis was carried out at a later point. It showed that HLA-associated TCR beta chains were more clonally expanded than equally common non-associated chains.

Germline V gene lookup returns CDR1 MDHEN and CDR2 SYDVKM. The ends were cut back, 1 base at V and 0 bases at J, with 10 bases in the middle. The CDR3 is made up of 17 amino acids. PCR was performed using 60 Vbeta and 13 Jbeta primers. Produced via immunoSEQ multiplex PCR; TCRdb's table is partial and in-frame only. The sample lists about 140,000 clones; 75% to 90% were seen once. Material: PBMCs. V gene TRBV28 combines with J gene TRBJ2-6, with no clear D. The clonotype was recovered from a man in his forties in good health and CMV-seronegative. The CDR3 nucleotides read TGTGCCAGCAGTTTATTATCCGATAGCTCTGGGGCCAACGTCCTGACTGTC. This encodes CASSLLSDSSGANVLTV.